The source of this T cell receptor (beta chain) is a study of monozygotic twins with inflammatory bowel disease. TCRdb reprocessed the 5' RACE reads; each CDR3 protein has one entry and no DNA is given. The sample holds under 350,000 distinct CDR3 sequences. The CDR3 runs 17 residues. Germline V CDR1 and CDR2: SGHRS, YFSETQ. With respect to this clonotype: What it binds is unknown.

Study-wide points: Immunosuppressive treatments differing between patients may have added repertoire variability.

The clonotype was recovered from a human donor with ulcerative colitis or Crohn's disease, or a healthy co-twin of an affected twin (not recorded which). Material: blood. The chain is built from TRBV5-1 and TRBJ2-7; as DNA is missing, the TRBD1 call by TCRdb cannot be tested. The CDR3 spells CASSISWTGTPNYEQYF.